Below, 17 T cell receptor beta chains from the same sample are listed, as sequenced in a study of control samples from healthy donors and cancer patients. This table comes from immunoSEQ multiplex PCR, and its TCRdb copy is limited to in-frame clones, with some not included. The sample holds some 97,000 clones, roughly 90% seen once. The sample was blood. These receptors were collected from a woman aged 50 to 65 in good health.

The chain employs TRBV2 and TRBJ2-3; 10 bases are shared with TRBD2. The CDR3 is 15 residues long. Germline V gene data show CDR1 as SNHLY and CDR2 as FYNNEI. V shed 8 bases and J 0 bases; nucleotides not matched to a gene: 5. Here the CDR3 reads CASLKRGGSTDTQYF. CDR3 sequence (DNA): TGTGCCAGCTTAAAGCGGGGGGGGAGCACAGATACGCAGTATTTT.

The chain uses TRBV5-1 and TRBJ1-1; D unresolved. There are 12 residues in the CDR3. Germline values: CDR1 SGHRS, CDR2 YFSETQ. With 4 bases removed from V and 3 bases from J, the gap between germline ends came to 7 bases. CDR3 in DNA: TGCGCCAGCAGCGTCGGACACACTGAAGCTTTCTTT. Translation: CASSVGHTEAFF.

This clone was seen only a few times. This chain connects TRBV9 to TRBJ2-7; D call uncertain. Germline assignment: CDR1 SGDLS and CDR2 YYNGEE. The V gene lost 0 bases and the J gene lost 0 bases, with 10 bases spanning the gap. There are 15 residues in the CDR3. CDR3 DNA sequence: TGTGCCAGCAGCGTAGAGGATTTCAGCTCCTACGAGCAGTACTTC. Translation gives CASSVEDFSSYEQYF.

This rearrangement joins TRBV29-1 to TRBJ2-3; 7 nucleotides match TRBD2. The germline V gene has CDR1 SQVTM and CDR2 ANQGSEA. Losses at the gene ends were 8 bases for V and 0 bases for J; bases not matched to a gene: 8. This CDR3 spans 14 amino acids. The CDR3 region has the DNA TGCAGCTCGTCAGCGGGAATCAGCACAGATACGCAGTATTTT. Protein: CSSSAGISTDTQYF.

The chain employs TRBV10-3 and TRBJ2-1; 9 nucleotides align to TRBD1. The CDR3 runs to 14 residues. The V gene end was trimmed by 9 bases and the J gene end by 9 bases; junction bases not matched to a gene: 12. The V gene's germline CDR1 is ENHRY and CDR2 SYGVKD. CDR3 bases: TGTGCCATTCAGACCGGGACAGGGATTGTTGAGCAGTTCTTC. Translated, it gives CAIQTGTGIVEQFF.

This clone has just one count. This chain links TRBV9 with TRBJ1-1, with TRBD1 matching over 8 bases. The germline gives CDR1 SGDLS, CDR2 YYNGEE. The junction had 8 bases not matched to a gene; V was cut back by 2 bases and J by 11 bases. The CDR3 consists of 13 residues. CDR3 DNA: TGTGCCAGCAGCGTCGGCACAGGGGGTTACGCTTTCTTT. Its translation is CASSVGTGGYAFF.

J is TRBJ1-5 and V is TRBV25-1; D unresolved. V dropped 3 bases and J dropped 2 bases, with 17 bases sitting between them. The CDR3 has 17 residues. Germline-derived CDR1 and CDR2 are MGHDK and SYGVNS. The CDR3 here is CASSDPRALEGNQPQHF. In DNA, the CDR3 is TGTGCCAGCAGTGACCCCCGGGCCCTTGAGGGCAATCAGCCCCAGCATTTT.

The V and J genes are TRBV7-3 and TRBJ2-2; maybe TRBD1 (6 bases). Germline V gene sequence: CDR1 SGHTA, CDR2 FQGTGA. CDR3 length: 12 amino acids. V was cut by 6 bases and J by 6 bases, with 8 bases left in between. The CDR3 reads CASRDRPGELFF. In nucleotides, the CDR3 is TGTGCCAGCAGGGACAGACCCGGGGAGCTGTTTTTT. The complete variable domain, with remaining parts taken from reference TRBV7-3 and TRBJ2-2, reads GAGVSQTPSNKVTEKGKYVELRCDPISGHTALYWYRQSLGQGPEFLIYFQGTGAADDSGLPNDRFFAVRPEGSVSTLKIQRTERGDSAVYLCASRDRPGELFFGEGSRLTVL.

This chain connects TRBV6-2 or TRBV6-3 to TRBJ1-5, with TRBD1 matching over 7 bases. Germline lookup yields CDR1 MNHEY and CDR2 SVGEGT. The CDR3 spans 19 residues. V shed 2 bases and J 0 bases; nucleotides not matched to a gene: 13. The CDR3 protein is CASSYVTGRGIGSNQPQHF. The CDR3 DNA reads TGTGCCAGCAGTTACGTGACAGGGCGGGGGATTGGTAGCAATCAGCCCCAGCATTTT.

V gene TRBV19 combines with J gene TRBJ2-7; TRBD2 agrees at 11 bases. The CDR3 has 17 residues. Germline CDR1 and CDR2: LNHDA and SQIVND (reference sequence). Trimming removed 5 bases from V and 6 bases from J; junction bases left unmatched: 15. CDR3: CASSPIAGGPLPCEQYV. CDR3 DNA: TGTGCCAGTAGTCCCATAGCGGGAGGGCCGCTTCCCTGCGAGCAGTACGTC.

The CDR3 is CASSLAGLAGEQYV. For the CDR3, the DNA is TGTGCCAGCAGCTTAGCGGGGCTAGCGGGCGAACAGTACGTC. This chain links TRBV11-2 with TRBJ2-7, with 8 bases identical to TRBD2. The ends lost 1 base at V and 10 bases at J; junction bases unmatched: 9. This CDR3 has 14 residues. Germline CDR1 SGHAT, CDR2 FQNNGV.

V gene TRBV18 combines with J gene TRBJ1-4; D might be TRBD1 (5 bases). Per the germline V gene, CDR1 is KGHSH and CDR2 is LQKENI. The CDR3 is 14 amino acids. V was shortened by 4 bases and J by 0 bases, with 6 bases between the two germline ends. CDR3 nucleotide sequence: TGTGCCAGCTCACAGGGGACAACTAATGAAAAACTGTTTTTT. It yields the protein CASSQGTTNEKLFF.

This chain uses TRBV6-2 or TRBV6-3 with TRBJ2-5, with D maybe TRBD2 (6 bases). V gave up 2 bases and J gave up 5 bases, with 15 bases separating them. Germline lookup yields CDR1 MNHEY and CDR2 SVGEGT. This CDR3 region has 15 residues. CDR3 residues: CASSYGDWTLETQYF. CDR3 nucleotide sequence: TGTGCCAGCAGTTACGGGGACTGGACCCTGGAGACCCAGTACTTC.

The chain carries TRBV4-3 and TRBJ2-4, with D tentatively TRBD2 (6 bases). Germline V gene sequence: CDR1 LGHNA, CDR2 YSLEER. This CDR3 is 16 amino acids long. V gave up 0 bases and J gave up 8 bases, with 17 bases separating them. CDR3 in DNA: TGCGCCAGCAGCCAAGATTATGATGGGGGACTTGACATTCAGTACTTC. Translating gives CASSQDYDGGLDIQYF.

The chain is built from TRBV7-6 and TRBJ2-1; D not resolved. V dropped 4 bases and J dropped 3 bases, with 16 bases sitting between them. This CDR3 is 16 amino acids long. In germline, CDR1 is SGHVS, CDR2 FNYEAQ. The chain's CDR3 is CASSSTERGSYNEQFF. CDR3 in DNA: TGTGCCAGCAGCTCCACAGAGAGAGGAAGCTACAATGAGCAGTTCTTC.

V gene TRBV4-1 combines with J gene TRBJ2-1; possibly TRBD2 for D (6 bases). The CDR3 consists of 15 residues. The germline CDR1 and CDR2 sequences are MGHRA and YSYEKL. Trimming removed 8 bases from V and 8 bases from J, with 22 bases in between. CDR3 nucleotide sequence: TGCGCCAGCCGCTCTCCCGGGACTGGCTTCCATGAGCAGTTCTTC. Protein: CASRSPGTGFHEQFF.

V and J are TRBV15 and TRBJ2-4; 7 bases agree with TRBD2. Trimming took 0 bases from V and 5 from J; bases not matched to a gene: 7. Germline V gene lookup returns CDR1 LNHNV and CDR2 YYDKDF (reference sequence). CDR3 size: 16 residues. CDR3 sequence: CATSREGTGGQNIQYF. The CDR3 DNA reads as TGTGCCACCAGCAGAGAGGGAACGGGAGGCCAAAACATTCAGTACTTC.